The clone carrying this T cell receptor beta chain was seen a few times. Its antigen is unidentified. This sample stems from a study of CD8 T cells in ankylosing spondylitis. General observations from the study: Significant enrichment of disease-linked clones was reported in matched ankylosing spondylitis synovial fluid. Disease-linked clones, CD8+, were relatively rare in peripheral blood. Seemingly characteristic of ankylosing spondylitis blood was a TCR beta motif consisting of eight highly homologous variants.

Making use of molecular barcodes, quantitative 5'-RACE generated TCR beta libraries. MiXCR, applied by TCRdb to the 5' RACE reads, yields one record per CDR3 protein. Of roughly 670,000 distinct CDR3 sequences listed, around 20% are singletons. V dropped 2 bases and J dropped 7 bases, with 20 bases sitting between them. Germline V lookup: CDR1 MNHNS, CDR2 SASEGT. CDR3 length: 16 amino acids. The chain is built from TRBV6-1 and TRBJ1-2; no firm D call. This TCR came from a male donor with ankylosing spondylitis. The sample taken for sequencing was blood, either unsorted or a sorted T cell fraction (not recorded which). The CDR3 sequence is CASSESRHWELGGYTF. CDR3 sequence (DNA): TGTGCCAGCAGTGAAAGTCGCCACTGGGAGCTGGGTGGCTACACCTTC.